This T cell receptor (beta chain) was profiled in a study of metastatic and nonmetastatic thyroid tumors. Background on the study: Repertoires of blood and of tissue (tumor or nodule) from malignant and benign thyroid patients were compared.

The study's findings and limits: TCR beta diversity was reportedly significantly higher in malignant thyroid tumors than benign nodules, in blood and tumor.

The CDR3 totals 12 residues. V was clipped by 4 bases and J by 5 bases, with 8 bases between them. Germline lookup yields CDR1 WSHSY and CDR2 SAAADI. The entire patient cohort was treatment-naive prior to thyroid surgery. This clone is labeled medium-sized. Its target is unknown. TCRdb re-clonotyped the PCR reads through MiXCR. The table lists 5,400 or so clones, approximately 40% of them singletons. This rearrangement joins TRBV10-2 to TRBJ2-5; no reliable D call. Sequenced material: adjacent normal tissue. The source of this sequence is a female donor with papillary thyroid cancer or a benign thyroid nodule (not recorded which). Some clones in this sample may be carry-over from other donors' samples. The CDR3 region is CASSVDPETQYF. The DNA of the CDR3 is TGCGCCAGCAGTGTTGACCCCGAGACCCAGTACTTC.